Following are 6 T cell receptor beta chains from one sample sequenced in a study of molecular identifiers for immune sequencing clone quantification. TCRdb reprocessed the PCR reads via MiXCR and lists one record per CDR3 protein. Of 490,000 or so distinct CDR3 sequences listed, 20% to 25% are singletons. Specimen: naive CD8+ T cells from blood, with Jurkat cell RNA spiked in. As for subset: FACS-sorted CD8+CD4-CCR7+CD45RA+ naive T cells. The receptors shown here come from a human donor in good health. Some libraries in this study had Jurkat cell RNA spiked in.

At least ten counts were recorded for this clonotype. This chain connects TRBV19 to TRBJ2-7; possibly TRBD2 for D (6 bases). Between the trimmed V and J ends, which lost 5 bases and 5 bases, there was a span of 19 bases. Germline CDR1 reads LNHDA; CDR2 reads SQIVND (reference sequence). The CDR3 sequence is 15 residues long. CDR3 sequence (DNA): TGTGCCAGTAGTCCTACTCTGGGGGGAAGCGACGAGCAGTACTTC. This sequence encodes CASSPTLGGSDEQYF.

In its sample, this clonotype was seen a few times. The chain combines TRBV28 with TRBJ1-4, with D hard to call. Trimming removed 5 bases from V and 6 bases from J, with 16 bases in between. In germline, CDR1 is MDHEN, CDR2 SYDVKM. CDR3 length: 15 residues. The CDR3, as DNA: TGTGCCAGCAGTCGATCGGTCAACTCCGATGAAAAACTGTTTTTT. Encoded protein: CASSRSVNSDEKLFF.

J is TRBJ2-7 and V is TRBV20-1, with no clear D. The V gene lost 1 base and the J gene lost 3 bases, with 19 bases spanning the gap. CDR1 DFQATT and CDR2 SNEGSKA come from the germline V gene (reference sequence). The CDR3 runs to 16 residues. The chain's CDR3 is CSARALIDTANYEQYF. The DNA for the CDR3 is TGCAGTGCTAGAGCTTTGATTGACACAGCTAACTACGAGCAGTACTTC.

This clonotype was detected many times. The chain carries TRBV28 and TRBJ2-7, with 7 positions matching TRBD1. The ends lost 7 bases at V and 2 bases at J; junction bases unmatched: 5. CDR1 MDHEN and CDR2 SYDVKM come from the germline V gene. This CDR3 contains 13 residues. The CDR3 DNA sequence: TGTGCCAGCAATGGACAGGCCACCTACGAGCAGTACTTC. Its translation is CASNGQATYEQYF.

Notes on this clonotype: One base away lies a much larger clone, so this may be a sequencing read error. This sequence joins TRBV6-2 or TRBV6-3 and TRBJ2-6; D possibly matches TRBD1 or TRBD2 (5 bases each). Germline assignment: CDR1 MNHEY and CDR2 SVGEGT. This CDR3 is 18 amino acids long. Written as DNA, the CDR3 is TGTGCCAGCACAAACCCCCCGGGGACCTTCTCTGGGGCCAACGCCCTGACTTTC. Translated, it gives CASTNPPGTFSGANALTF.

This clonotype was counted between two and nine times. V and J are TRBV9 and TRBJ1-1; possibly TRBD1 for D (6 bases). From germline, CDR1 is SGDLS and CDR2 YYNGEE. CDR3 length equals 14 residues. Trimming left V 3 bases short and J 1 base short, with 10 bases between. The chain's CDR3 is CASSEDSWNTEAFF. In nucleotides, the CDR3 is TGTGCCAGCAGCGAGGACAGTTGGAACACTGAAGCTTTCTTT.